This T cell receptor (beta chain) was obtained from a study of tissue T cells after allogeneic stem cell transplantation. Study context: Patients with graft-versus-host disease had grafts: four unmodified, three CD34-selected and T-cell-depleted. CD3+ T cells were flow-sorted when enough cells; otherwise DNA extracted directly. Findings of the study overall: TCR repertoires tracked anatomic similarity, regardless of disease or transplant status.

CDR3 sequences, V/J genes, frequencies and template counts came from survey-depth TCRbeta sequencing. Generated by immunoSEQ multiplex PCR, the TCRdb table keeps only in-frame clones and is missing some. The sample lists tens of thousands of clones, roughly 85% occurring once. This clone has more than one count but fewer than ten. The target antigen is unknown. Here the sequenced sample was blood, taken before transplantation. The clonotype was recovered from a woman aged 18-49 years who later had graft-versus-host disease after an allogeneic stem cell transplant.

The CDR3 DNA sequence: TGTGCCAGCAACCGGGGGCAGCTGAACACTGAAGCTTTCTTT. Translating it yields CASNRGQLNTEAFF. The chain employs TRBV28 and TRBJ1-1; D might be TRBD1 (6 bases). Trimming shortened V by 7 bases and J by 0 bases, and 12 bases separated the two germline ends. The CDR3 contains 14 residues. The germline gives CDR1 MDHEN, CDR2 SYDVKM.